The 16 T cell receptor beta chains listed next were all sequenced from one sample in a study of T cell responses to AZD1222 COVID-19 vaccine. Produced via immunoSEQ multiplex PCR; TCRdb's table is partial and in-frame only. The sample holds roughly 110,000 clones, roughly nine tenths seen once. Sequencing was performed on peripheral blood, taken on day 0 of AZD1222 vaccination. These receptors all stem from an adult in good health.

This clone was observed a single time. As DNA, the CDR3 is TGTGCCAGCAGTCAGACAGACTCTGGGGCCAACGTCCTGACTTTC. Translating gives CASSQTDSGANVLTF. The chain links TRBV6-2 or TRBV6-3 to TRBJ2-6; D is possibly TRBD1 (5 bases). CDR3 size: 15 residues. Germline assignment: CDR1 MNHEY and CDR2 SVGEGT. V lost 5 bases, J lost 0 bases, and 8 bases lay in between.

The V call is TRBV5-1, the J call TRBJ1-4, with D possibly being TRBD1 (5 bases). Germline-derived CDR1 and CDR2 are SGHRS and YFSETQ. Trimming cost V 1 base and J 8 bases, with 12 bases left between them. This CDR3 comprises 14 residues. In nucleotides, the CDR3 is TGCGCCAGCAGCTTGCTCCAGGGAGGGGAAAAACTGTTTTTT. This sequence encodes CASSLLQGGEKLFF.

DNA for the CDR3: TGTGCCAGCAGCTTATCGAGGGATGTGTCACCCCTCCACTTT. Translation: CASSLSRDVSPLHF. The rearrangement uses TRBV7-9 and TRBJ1-6; D gene uncertain. With 2 bases removed from V and 10 bases from J, the gap between germline ends came to 12 bases. Looked up from germline, CDR1 is SEHNR and CDR2 is FQNEAQ (reference sequence). This CDR3 is 14 amino acids long.

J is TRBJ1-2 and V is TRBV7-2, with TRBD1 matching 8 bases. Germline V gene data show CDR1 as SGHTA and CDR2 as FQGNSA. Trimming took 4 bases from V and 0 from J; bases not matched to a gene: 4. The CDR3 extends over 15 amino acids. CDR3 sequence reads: CASSSTTGANYGYTF. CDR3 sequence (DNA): TGTGCCAGCAGCTCGACGACAGGGGCTAACTATGGCTACACCTTC. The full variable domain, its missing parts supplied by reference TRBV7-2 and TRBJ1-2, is GAGVSQSPSNKVTEKGKDVELRCDPISGHTALYWYRQSLGQGLEFLIYFQGNSAPDKSGLPSDRFSAERTGGSVSTLTIQRTQQEDSAVYLCASSSTTGANYGYTFGSGTRLTVV.

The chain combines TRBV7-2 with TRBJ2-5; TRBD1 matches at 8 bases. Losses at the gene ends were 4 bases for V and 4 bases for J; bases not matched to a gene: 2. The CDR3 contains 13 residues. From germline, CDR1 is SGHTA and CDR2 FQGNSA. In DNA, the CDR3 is TGTGCCAGCAGCTCCGGGACAGGAGAGACCCAGTACTTC. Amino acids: CASSSGTGETQYF.

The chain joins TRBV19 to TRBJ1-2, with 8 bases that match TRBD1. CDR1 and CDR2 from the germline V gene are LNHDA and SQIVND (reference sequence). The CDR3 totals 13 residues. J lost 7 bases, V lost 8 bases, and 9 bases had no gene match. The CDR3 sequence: CASSDREDFGYTF. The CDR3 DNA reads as TGTGCCAGTTCGGACAGGGAGGATTTTGGCTACACCTTC. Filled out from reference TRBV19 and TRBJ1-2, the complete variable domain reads DGGITQSPKYLFRKEGQNVTLSCEQNLNHDAMYWYRQDPGQGLRLIYYSQIVNDFQKGDIAEGYSVSREKKESFPLTVTSAQKNPTAFYLCASSDREDFGYTFGSGTRLTVV.

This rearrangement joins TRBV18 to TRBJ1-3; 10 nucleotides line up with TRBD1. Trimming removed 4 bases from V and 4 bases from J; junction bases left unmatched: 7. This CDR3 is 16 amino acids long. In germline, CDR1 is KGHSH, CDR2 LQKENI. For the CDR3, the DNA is TGTGCCAGCTCACGAACCGGGACAGGGGTCGGAAACACCATATATTTT. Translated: CASSRTGTGVGNTIYF.

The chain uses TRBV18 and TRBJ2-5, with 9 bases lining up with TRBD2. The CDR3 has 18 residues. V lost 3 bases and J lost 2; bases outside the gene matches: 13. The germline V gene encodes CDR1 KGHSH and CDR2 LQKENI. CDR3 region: CASSPYPVAGVLQETQYF. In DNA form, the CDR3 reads TGTGCCAGCTCACCCTACCCCGTAGCGGGGGTCCTTCAAGAGACCCAGTACTTC.

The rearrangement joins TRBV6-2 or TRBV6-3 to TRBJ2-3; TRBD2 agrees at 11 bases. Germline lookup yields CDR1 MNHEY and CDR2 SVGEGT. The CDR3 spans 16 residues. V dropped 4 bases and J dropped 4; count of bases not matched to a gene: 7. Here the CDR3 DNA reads TGTGCCAGCAGTTCCCGACTAGCGGGGCTAGCAGATACGCAGTATTTT. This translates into CASSSRLAGLADTQYF.

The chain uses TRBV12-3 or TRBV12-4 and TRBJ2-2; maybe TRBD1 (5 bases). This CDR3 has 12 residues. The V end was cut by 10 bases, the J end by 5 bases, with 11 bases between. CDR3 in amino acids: CATTGATGELFF. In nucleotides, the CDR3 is TGTGCCACTACTGGGGCAACCGGGGAGCTGTTTTTT.

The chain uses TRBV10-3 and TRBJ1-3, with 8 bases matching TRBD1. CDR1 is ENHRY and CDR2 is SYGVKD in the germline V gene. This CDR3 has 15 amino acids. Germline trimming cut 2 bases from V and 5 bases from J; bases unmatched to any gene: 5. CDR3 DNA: TGTGCCATCAGTGAGGGACAGGGTAGGCGAAACACCATATATTTT. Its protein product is CAISEGQGRRNTIYF.

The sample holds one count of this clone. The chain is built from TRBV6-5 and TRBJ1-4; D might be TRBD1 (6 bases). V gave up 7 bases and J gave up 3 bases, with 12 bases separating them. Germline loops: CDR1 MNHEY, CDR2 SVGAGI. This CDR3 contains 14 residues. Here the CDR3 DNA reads TGTGCCAGCAAGGCCGAGGGGGCTAATGAAAAACTGTTTTTT. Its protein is CASKAEGANEKLFF.

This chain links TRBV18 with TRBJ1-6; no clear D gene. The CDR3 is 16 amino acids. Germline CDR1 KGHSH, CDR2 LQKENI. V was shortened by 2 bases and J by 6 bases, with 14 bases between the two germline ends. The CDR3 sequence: CASSPRGSQFNSPLHF. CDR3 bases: TGTGCCAGCTCACCAAGAGGGTCCCAATTTAATTCACCCCTCCACTTT.

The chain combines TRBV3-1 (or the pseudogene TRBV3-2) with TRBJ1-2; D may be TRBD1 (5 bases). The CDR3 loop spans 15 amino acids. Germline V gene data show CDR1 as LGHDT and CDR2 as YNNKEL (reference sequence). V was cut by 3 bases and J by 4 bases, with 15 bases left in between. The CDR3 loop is CASSHRQLGGYGYTF. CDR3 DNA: TGTGCCAGCAGCCATCGACAGTTGGGCGGCTATGGCTACACCTTC.

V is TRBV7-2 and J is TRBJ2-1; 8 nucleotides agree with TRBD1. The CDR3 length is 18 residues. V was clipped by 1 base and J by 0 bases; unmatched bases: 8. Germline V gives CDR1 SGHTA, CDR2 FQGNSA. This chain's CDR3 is CASSLVGQGAHSYNEQFF. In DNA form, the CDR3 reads TGTGCCAGCAGCTTAGTAGGACAGGGTGCGCACTCCTACAATGAGCAGTTCTTC.

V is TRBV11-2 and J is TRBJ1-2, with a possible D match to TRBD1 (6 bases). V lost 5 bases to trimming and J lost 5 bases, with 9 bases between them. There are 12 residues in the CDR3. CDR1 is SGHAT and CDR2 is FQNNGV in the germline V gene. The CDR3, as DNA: TGTGCCAGCAGCGGTCAGGGGTATGGCTACACCTTC. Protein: CASSGQGYGYTF.